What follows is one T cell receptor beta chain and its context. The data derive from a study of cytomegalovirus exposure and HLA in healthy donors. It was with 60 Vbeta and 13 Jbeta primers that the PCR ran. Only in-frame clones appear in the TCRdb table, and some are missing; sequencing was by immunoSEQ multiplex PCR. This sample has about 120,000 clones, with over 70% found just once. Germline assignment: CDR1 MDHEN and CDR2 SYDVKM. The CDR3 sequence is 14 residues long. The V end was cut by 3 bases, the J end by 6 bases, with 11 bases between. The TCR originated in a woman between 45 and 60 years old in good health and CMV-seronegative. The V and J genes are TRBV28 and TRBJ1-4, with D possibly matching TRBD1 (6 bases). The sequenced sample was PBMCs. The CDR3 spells CASSLARGYEKLFF. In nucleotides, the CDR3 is TGTGCCAGCAGTTTGGCCAGGGGTTATGAAAAACTGTTTTTT.